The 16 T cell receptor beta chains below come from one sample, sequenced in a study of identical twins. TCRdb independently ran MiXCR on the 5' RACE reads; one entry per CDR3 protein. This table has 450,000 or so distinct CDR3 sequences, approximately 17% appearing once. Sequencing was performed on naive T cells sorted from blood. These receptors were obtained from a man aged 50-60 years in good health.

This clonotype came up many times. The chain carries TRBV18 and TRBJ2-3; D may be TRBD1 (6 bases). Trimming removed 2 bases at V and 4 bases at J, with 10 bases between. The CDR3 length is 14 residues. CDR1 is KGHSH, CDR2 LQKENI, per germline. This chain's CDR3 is CASSPNPGADTQYF. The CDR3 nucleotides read TGTGCCAGCTCACCAAACCCAGGGGCAGATACGCAGTATTTT.

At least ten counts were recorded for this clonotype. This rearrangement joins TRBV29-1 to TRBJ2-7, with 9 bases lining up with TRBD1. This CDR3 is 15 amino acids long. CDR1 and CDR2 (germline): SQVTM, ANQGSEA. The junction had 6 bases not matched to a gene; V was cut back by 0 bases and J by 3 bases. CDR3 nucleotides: TGCAGCGTTGAAGACCGGACAGGGGTCAACTACGAGCAGTACTTC. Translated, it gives CSVEDRTGVNYEQYF.

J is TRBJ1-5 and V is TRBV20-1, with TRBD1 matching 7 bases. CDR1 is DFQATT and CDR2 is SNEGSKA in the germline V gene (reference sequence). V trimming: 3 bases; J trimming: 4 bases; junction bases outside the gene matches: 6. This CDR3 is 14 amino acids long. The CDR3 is CSASRGQPNQPQHF. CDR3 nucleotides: TGCAGTGCTAGTAGGGGGCAGCCTAATCAGCCCCAGCATTTT.

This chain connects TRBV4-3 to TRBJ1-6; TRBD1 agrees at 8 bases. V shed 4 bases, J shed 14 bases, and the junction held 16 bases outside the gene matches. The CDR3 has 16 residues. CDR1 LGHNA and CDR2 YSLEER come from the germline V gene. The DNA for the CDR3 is TGCGCCAGCAGCCCTCGAACTGCAATCGGGACAGGAGCCCTCCACTTT. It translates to CASSPRTAIGTGALHF.

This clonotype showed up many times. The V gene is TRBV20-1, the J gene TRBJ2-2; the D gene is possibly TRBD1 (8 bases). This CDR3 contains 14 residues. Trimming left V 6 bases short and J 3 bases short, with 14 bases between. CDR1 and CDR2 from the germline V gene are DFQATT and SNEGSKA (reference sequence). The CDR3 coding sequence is TGCAGTGCACCTACAGGGGGGGACACCGGGGAGCTGTTTTTT. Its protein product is CSAPTGGDTGELFF.

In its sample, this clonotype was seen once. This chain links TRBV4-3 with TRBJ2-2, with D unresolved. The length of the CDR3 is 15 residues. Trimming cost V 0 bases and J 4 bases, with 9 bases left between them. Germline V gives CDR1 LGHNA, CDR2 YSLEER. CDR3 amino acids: CASSQERTSTGELFF. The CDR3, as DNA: TGCGCCAGCAGCCAAGAAAGGACCAGCACCGGGGAGCTGTTTTTT.

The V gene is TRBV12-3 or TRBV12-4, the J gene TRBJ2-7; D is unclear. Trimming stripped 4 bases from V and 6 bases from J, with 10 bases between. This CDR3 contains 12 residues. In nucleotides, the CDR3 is TGTGCCAGCAGTTCCCGGCCGGGCGAGCAGTACTTC. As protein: CASSSRPGEQYF.

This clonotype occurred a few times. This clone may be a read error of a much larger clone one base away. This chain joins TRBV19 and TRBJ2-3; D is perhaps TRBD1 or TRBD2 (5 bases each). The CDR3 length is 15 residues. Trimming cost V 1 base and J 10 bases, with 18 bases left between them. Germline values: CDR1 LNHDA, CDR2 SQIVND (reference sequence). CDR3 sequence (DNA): TGTGCCAGTAGTATAGGGCCGGGACCCCGGGATCCGCAGTATTTT. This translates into CASSIGPGPRDPQYF.

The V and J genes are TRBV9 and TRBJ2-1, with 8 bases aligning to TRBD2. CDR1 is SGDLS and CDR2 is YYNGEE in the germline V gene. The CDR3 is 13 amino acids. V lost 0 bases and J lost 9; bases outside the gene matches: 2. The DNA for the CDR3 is TGTGCCAGCAGCGTAGCGGCGGGAGGTGAGCAGTTCTTC. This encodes CASSVAAGGEQFF. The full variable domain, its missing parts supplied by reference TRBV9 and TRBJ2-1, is DSGVTQTPKHLITATGQRVTLRCSPRSGDLSVYWYQQSLDQGLQFLIQYYNGEERAKGNILERFSAQQFPDLHSELNLSSLELGDSALYFCASSVAAGGEQFFGPGTRLTVL.

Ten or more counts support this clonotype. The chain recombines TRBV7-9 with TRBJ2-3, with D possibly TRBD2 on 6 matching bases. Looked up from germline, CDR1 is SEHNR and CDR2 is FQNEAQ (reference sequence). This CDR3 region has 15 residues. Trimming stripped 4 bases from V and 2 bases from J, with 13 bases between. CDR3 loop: CASSSTGDFTDTQYF. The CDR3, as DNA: TGTGCCAGCAGCTCCACGGGGGACTTCACAGATACGCAGTATTTT.

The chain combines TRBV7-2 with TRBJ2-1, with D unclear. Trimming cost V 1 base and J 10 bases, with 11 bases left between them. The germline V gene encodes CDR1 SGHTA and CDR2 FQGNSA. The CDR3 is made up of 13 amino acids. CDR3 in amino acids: CASSLVPRREQFF. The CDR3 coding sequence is TGTGCCAGCAGCTTAGTACCGAGACGGGAGCAGTTCTTC.

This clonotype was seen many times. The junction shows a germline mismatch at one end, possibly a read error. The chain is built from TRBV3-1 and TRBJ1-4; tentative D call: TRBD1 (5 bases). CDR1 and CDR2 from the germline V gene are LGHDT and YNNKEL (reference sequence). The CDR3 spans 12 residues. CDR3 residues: CASSQDGQGEIF. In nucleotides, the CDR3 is TGTGCCAGCAGCCAAGATGGCCAAGGGGAGATTTTT. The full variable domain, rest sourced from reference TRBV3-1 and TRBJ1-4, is DTAVSQTPKYLVTQMGNDKSIKCEQNLGHDTMYWYKQDSKKFLKIMFSYNNKELIINETVPNRFSPKSPDKAHLNLHINSLELGDSAVYFCASSQDGQGEIFGSGTQLSVL.

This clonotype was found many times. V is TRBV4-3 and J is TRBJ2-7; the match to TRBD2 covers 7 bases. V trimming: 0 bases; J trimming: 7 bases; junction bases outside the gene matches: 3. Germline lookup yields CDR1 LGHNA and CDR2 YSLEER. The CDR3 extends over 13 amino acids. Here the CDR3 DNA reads TGCGCCAGCAGCCAAGATTCCGGGAGGGAGCAGTACTTC. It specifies CASSQDSGREQYF.

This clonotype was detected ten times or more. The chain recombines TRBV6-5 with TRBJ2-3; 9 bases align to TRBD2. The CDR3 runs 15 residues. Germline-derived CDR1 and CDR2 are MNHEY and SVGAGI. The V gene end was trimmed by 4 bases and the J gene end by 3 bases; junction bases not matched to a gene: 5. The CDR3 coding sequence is TGTGCCAGCAGTTTAGCGGGGGCTCAAACAGATACGCAGTATTTT. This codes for CASSLAGAQTDTQYF.

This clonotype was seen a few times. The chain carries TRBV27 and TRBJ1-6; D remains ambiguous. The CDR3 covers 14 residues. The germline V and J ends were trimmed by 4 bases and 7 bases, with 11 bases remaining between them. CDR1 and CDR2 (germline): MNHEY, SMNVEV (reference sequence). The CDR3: CASSYGRQNSPLHF. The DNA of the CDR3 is TGTGCCAGCAGTTACGGACGGCAGAATTCACCCCTCCACTTT.

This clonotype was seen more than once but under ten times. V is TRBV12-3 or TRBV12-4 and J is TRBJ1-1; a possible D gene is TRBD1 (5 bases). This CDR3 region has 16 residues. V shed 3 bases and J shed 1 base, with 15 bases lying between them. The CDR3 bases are TGTGCCAGCAGTTTTATGGGTGGACATAAGAACACTGAAGCTTTCTTT. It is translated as CASSFMGGHKNTEAFF.